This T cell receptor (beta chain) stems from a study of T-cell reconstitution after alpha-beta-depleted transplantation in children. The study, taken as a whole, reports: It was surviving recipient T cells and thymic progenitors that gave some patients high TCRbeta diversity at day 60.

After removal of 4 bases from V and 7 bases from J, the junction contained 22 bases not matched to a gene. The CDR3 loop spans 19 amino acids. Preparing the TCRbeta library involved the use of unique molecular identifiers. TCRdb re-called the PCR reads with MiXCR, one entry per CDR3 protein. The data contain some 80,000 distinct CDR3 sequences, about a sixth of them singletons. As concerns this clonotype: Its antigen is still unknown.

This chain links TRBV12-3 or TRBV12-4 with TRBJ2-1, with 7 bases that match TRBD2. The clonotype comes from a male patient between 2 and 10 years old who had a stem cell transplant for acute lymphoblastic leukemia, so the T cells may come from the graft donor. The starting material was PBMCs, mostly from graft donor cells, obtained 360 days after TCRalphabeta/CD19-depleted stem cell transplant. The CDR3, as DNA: TGTGCCAGCAGTTCCGGGACTAACTCCAAAACGGAACGGTGGAATGAGCAGTTCTTC. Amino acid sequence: CASSSGTNSKTERWNEQFF.